The rows below give T cell receptor beta chains drawn from one sample of a study of neurological immune-mediated disorders. Via MiXCR, TCRdb re-called the 5' RACE reads, giving one row per CDR3 protein. Of 50,000 to 75,000 distinct CDR3 sequences in the sample, about 12% are singletons; the top ten hold around 10%. Sequences were obtained from PBMCs. The receptor set was obtained from a woman in her sixties with HTLV-1-associated myelopathy (HAM/TSP). CDR3s leave out the opening cysteine and the closing phenylalanine or tryptophan. Each record gives: V gene, D gene, J gene, CDR3 length, clone size, CDR3 protein. A D gene is named only where the DNA matches it firmly. Size is omitted from some rows. Given values are once, few, many or a class for expanded clones.

TRBV28,.,TRBJ2-2,11,many,ASSKTRAGELF
TRBV29-1,TRBD2,TRBJ2-3,15,many,SVDQGTSGRDTDTQY
TRBV7-2,TRBD1,TRBJ2-1,13,many,ASSFTGTGLDEQF
TRBV9,.,TRBJ2-2,12,many,ASSVAGASGELF
TRBV19,TRBD2,TRBJ2-5,16,many,ASSSRTSGREGGETQY
TRBV7-2,.,TRBJ1-1,13,few,ASITPGQKGTEAF
TRBV27,.,TRBJ1-2,13,many,ASSFRDLAAYGYT
TRBV5-1,.,TRBJ1-1,11,many,ASSPDGGTEAF
TRBV20-1,.,TRBJ1-6,10,many,SGGSGDSPLH
TRBV27,.,TRBJ1-6,11,many,ASSLGLSSPLH
TRBV12-3/TRBV12-4,.,TRBJ2-2,12,many,ASSFRQGTGELF
TRBV7-9,.,TRBJ2-4,14,few,ASSLVGAGAKNIQY
TRBV10-3,.,TRBJ2-1,10,many,AISETLGEQF
TRBV24-1,.,TRBJ2-1,11,many,ATSDLRGNEQF
TRBV5-1,TRBD1,TRBJ2-3,14,many,ASSWGTGAPTDTQY
TRBV5-5,.,TRBJ2-2,14,many,ASSLAVGRVTGELF
TRBV5-1,.,TRBJ2-1,13,many,ASTRTGLSSDEQF
TRBV7-9,TRBD2,TRBJ2-7,12,many,ASRRGGTRGEQY
TRBV7-2,.,TRBJ2-2,13,many,ASSPFQADTGELF
TRBV20-1,TRBD2,TRBJ2-5,15,.,SARGPGTSRRAETHY
TRBV25-1,.,TRBJ1-1,13,many,ASSESGRADTEAF
TRBV12-3/TRBV12-4,.,TRBJ2-7,14,many,ASSQVWGPAVHEQY
TRBV7-9,.,TRBJ1-2,11,many,ASSRDTNYGYT
TRBV29-1,TRBD2,TRBJ2-1,12,many,SVGTSGHYNEQF
TRBV9,TRBD1,TRBJ1-5,13,many,ASSAGTGGNQPQH
TRBV5-1,.,TRBJ2-1,13,many,ASSDVGGLYNEQF
TRBV20-1,TRBD2,TRBJ2-3,15,many,SARRPGLAGPTDTQY
TRBV4-2,.,TRBJ2-7,14,few,ASSQEWGGSSYEQY
TRBV20-1,TRBD1,TRBJ1-1,13,many,SATKGQGWNTEAF
TRBV12-3/TRBV12-4,TRBD1,TRBJ1-6,12,many,ASRGDRANLPLH
TRBV27,TRBD1,TRBJ2-5,14,few,ASSFRTGTLQETQY
TRBV14,.,TRBJ2-7,11,few,ASSYRPFYEQY
TRBV7-9,TRBD1,TRBJ1-2,13,many,ASSLSGTGAKGYT
TRBV5-1,.,TRBJ2-3,13,many,ASSWRGDGADTQY
TRBV18,.,TRBJ1-1,14,.,ASSPDMAGGITEAF
TRBV5-1,.,TRBJ1-1,10,many,ASSLANTEAF
TRBV24-1,TRBD2,TRBJ2-1,13,many,ATSEGAGRDNEQF
TRBV10-1,.,TRBJ2-5,14,many,ASTEAPRGMEETQY
TRBV19,.,TRBJ2-1,13,many,ASSIPRGRRNEQF
TRBV12-3/TRBV12-4,TRBD2,TRBJ2-5,12,many,ASSWAGGRKTQY
TRBV6-2/TRBV6-3,.,TRBJ2-1,10,many,ASSYTGNEQF